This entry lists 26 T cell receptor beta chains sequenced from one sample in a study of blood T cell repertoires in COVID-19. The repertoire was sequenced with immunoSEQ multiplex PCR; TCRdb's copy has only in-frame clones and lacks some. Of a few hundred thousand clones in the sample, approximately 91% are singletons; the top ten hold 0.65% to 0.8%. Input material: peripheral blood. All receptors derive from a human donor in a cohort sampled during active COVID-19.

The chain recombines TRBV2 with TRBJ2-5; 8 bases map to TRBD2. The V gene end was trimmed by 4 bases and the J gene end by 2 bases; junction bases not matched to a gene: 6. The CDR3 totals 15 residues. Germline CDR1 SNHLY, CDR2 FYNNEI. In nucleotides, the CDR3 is TGTGCCAGCAGTGGCGCGGGGGGTCCACAAGAGACCCAGTACTTC. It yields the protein CASSGAGGPQETQYF.

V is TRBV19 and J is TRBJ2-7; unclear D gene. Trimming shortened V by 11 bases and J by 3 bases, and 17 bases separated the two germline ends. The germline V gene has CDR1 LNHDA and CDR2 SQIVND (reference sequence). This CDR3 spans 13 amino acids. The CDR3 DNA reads TGTGCCGTCGAGAAAACACCGGGCTACGAGCAGTACTTC. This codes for CAVEKTPGYEQYF.

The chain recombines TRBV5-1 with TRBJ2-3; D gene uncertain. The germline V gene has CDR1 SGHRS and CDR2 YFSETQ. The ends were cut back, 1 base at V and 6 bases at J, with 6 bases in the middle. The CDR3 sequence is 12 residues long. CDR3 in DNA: TGCGCCAGCAGCTTGCTGAGGGATACGCAGTATTTT. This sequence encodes CASSLLRDTQYF.

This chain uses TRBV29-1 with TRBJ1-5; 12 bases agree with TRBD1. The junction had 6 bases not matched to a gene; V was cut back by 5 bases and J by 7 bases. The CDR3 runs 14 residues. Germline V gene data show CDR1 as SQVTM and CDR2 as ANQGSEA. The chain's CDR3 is CSVSGTGGGQPQHF. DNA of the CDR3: TGCAGCGTTTCCGGGACAGGGGGCGGACAGCCCCAGCATTTT.

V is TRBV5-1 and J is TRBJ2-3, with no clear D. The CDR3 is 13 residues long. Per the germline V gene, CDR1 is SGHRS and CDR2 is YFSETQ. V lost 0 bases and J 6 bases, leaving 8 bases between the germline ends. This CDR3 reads CASSLAHGDTQYF. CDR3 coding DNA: TGCGCCAGCAGCTTGGCTCACGGGGATACGCAGTATTTT. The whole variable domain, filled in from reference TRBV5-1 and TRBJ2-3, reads KAGVTQTPRYLIKTRGQQVTLSCSPISGHRSVSWYQQTPGQGLQFLFEYFSETQRNKGNFPGRFSGRQFSNSRSEMNVSTLELGDSALYLCASSLAHGDTQYFGPGTRLTVL.

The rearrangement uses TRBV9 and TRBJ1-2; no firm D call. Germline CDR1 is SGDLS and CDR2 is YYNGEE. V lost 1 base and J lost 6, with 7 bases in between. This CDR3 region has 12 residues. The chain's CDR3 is CASSVSSDGYTF. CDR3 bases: TGTGCCAGCAGCGTAAGCTCTGATGGCTACACCTTC.

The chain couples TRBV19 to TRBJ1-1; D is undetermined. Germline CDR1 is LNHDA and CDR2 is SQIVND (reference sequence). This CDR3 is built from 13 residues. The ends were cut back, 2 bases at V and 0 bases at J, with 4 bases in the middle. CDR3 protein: CASSISLNTEAFF. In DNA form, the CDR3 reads TGTGCCAGTAGTATAAGCCTGAACACTGAAGCTTTCTTT.

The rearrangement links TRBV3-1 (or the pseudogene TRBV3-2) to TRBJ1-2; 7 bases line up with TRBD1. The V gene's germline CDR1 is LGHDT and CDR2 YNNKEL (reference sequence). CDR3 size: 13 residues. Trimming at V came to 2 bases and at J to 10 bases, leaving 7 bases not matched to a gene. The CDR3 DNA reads TGTGCCAGCAGCCAAAACAGGGGCCTCCCCTACACCTTC. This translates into CASSQNRGLPYTF.

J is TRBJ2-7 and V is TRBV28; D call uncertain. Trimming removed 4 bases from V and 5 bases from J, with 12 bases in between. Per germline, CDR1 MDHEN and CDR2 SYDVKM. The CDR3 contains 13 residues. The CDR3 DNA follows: TGTGCCAGCAGTTCACCGACGCTAGACGAGCAGTACTTC. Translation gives CASSSPTLDEQYF.

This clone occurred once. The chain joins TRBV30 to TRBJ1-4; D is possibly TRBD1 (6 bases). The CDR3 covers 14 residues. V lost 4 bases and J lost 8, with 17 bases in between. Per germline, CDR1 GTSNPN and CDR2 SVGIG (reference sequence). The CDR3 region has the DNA TGTGCCTGGAAATCGGGTCAGGGGAGCGAAAAACTGTTTTTT. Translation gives CAWKSGQGSEKLFF. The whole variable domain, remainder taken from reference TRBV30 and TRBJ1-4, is SQTIHQWPATLVQPVGSPLSLECTVEGTSNPNLYWYRQAAGRGLQLLFYSVGIGQISSEVPQNLSASRPQDRQFILSSKKLLLSDSGFYLCAWKSGQGSEKLFFGSGTQLSVL.

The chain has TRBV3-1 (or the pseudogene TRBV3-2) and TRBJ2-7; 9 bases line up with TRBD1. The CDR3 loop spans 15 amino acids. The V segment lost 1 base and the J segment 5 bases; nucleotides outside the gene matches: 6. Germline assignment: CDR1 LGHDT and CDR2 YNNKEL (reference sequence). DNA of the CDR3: TGTGCCAGCAGCCAAGCCGGGACAGGGTTCCACGAGCAGTACTTC. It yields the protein CASSQAGTGFHEQYF.

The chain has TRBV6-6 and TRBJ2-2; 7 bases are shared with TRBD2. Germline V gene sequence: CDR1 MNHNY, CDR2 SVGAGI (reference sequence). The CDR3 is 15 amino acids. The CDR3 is CATTALAANTGELFF. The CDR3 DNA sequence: TGTGCTACTACGGCCCTAGCGGCGAACACCGGGGAGCTGTTTTTT.

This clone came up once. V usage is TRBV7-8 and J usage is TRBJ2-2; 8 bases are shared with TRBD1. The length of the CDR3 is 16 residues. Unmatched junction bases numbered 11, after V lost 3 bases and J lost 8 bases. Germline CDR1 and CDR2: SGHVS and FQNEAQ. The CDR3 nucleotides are TGTGCCAGCAGCTTTATTCGACAGGGGAGGTTAGGGGAGCTGTTTTTT. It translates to CASSFIRQGRLGELFF. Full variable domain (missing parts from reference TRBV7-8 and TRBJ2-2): GAGVSQSPRYKVAKRGQDVALRCDPISGHVSLFWYQQALGQGPEFLTYFQNEAQLDKSGLPSDRFFAERPEGSVSTLKIQRTQQEDSAVYLCASSFIRQGRLGELFFGEGSRLTVL.

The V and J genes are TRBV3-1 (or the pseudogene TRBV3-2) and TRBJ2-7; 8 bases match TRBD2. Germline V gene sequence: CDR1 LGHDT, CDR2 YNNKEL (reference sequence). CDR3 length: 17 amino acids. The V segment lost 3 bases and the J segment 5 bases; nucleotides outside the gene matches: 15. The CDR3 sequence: CASSQSFRVGGADEQYF. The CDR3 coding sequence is TGTGCCAGCAGCCAGTCTTTTAGGGTCGGGGGGGCCGACGAGCAGTACTTC.

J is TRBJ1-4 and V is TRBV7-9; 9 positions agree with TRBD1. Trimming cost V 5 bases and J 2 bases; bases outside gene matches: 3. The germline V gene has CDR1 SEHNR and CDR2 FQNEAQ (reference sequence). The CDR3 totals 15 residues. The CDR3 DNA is TGTGCCAGCAGCCCAGGACAGGGGACTAATGAAAAACTGTTTTTT. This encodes CASSPGQGTNEKLFF.

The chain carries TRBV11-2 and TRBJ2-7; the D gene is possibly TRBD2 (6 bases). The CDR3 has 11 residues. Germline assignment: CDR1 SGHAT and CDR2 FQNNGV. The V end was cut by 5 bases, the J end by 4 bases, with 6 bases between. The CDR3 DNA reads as TGTGCCAGCAGCCGGGGGTACGAGCAGTACTTC. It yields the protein CASSRGYEQYF.

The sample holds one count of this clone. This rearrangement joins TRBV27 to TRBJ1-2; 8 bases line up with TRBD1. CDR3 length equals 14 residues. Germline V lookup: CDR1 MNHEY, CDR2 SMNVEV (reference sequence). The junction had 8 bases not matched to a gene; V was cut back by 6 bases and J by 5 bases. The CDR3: CASSGQGNSYGYTF. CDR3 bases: TGTGCCAGCAGCGGACAGGGAAATTCTTATGGCTACACCTTC.

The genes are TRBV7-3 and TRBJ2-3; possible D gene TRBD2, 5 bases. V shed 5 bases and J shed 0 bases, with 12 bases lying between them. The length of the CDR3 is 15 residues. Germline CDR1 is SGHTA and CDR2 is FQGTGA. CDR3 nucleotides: TGTGCCAGCAGCCAAGGAGCGGCAAGCACAGATACGCAGTATTTT. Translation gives CASSQGAASTDTQYF.

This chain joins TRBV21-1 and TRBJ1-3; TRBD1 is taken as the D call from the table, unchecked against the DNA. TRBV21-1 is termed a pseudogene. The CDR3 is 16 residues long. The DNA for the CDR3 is TGTGCCAGCAGCAAAGAGGAAGGGGTTCCGAAGAACACCATATATTTT. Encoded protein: CASSKEEGVPKNTIYF.

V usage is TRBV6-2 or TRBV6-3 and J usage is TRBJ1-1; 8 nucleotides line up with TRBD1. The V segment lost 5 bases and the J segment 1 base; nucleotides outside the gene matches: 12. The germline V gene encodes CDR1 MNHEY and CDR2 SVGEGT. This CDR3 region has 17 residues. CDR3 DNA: TGTGCCAGCAGTAAAATGCCCCTCGGGACAGGGAACACTGAAGCTTTCTTT. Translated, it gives CASSKMPLGTGNTEAFF.

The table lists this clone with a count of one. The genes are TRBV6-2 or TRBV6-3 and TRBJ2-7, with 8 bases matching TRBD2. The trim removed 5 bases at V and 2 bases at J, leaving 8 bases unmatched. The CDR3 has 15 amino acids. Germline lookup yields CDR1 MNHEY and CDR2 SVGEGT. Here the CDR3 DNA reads TGTGCCAGCAGTCTTAGGACTAGCCGAACCTACGAGCAGTACTTC. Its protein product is CASSLRTSRTYEQYF.

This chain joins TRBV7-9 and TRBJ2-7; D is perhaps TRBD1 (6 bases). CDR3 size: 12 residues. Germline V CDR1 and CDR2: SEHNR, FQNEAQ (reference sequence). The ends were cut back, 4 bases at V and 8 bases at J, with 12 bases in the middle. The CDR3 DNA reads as TGTGCCAGCAGCTCCAACAGGGTGCAGCAGTACTTC. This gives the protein CASSSNRVQQYF.

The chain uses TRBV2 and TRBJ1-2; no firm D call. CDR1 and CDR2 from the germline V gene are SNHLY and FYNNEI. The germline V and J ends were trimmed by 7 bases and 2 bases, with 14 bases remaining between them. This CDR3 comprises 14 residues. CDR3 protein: CASIFTGLNYGYTF. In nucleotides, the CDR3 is TGTGCCAGCATATTTACGGGGTTAAACTATGGCTACACCTTC. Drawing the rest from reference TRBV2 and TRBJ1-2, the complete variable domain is EPEVTQTPSHQVTQMGQEVILRCVPISNHLYFYWYRQILGQKVEFLVSFYNNEISEKSEIFDDQFSVERPDGSNFTLKIRSTKLEDSAMYFCASIFTGLNYGYTFGSGTRLTVV.

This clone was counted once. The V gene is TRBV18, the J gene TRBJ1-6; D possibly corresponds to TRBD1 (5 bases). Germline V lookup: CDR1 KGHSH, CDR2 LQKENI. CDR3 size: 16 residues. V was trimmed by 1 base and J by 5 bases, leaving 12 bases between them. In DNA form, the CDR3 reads TGTGCCAGCTCACCACGGGGCGGAGGGGATAATTCACCCCTCCACTTT. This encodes CASSPRGGGDNSPLHF.

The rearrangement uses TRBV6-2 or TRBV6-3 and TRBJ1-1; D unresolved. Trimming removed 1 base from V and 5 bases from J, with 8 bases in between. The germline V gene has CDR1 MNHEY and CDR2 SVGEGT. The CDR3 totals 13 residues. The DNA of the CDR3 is TGTGCCAGCAGTTACTATCAGAAAACTGAAGCTTTCTTT. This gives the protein CASSYYQKTEAFF.

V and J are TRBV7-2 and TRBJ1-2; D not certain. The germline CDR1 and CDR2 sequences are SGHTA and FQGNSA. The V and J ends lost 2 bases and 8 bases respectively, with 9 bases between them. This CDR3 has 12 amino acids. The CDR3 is CASSLYGVGYTF. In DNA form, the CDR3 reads TGTGCCAGCAGCTTATACGGGGTGGGCTACACCTTC.